This T cell receptor beta chain is drawn from a study of blood T cell repertoires in COVID-19. Study in general: The origin of the acute and convalescent COVID-19 samples was the United States, Italy and Spain. T cells, B-cell-depleted T cells, or PBMCs supplied cDNA or gDNA.

Enrolled during active infection, Seattle patients were then followed longitudinally. Original handling: Reference gene primer amplification gave estimated nucleated cell counts. Sequencing used immunoSEQ multiplex PCR; TCRdb keeps in-frame clones, though not all of them. V and J calls and clone size follow that table, whereas D and trimming were derived from the DNA. The sample contains about 180,000 clones, around 83% of which appear only once. Sequenced: peripheral blood. This TCR was recovered from a woman in her seventies with COVID-19, enrolled during active disease.

For the CDR3, the DNA is TGTGCCAGCAGCCTACTAGGGGGCAATGAGCAGTTCTTC. Its protein is CASSLLGGNEQFF. The chain uses TRBV3-1 (or the pseudogene TRBV3-2) and TRBJ2-1; a possible D gene is TRBD1 (6 bases). Germline-derived CDR1 and CDR2 are LGHDT and YNNKEL (reference sequence). This CDR3 region has 13 residues. V was trimmed by 4 bases and J by 6 bases, leaving 10 bases between them.